The 21 T cell receptor beta chains listed next were all sequenced from one sample in a study of post-analysis software for immune sequencing data. Unique molecular identifiers were built into the TCR beta cDNA libraries. TCRdb re-derived calls from the PCR reads in MiXCR, one entry per CDR3 protein. The sample comprises 740,000 or so distinct CDR3 sequences, approximately 57% of which are singletons, and about 4.5% rests with the top ten. Their recognized antigens are unknown. General observations from the study: Roughly five TRBV segments were significantly more frequent in patients than in controls. TRBV5-6, TRBV5-1 and TRBV20-1 were among these segments.

The specimen sequenced was blood. The receptor source for this set is a girl aged 5-17 years with multiple sclerosis.

The chain couples TRBV7-3 to TRBJ1-1; unclear D gene. The CDR3 consists of 15 residues. V was cut by 4 bases and J by 6 bases, with 18 bases left in between. Germline V gives CDR1 SGHTA, CDR2 FQGTGA. The CDR3 sequence is CASSSGFEGSAEAFF. The CDR3 DNA is TGTGCCAGCAGCTCAGGATTCGAGGGTAGCGCTGAAGCTTTCTTT.

The rearrangement joins TRBV29-1 to TRBJ2-7; 11 bases are a match to TRBD1. The CDR3 contains 18 residues. Looked up from germline, CDR1 is SQVTM and CDR2 is ANQGSEA. V was pared by 4 bases and J by 1 base, with 15 bases of the junction left unmatched. The CDR3 loop is CSVARRSGGTGGSYEQYF. The CDR3 DNA is TGCAGCGTTGCAAGAAGGAGTGGGGGGACAGGGGGTTCCTACGAGCAGTACTTC.

This clonotype was counted between two and nine times. The V gene is TRBV11-1, the J gene TRBJ2-1; D gene ambiguous. V was shortened by 3 bases and J by 10 bases, with 7 bases between the two germline ends. The germline CDR1 and CDR2 sequences are SGHAT and FQDESV (reference sequence). This CDR3 region has 11 residues. CDR3 coding DNA: TGTGCCAGCAGCTTTGCAGGCGAGCAGTTCTTC. Its protein is CASSFAGEQFF.

This chain links TRBV9 with TRBJ2-3; D remains unclear. V was pared by 3 bases and J by 1 base, with 12 bases between. The germline gives CDR1 SGDLS, CDR2 YYNGEE. CDR3 length equals 15 residues. CDR3 DNA: TGTGCCAGCAGCGAACAAGGATGGGGCACAGATACGCAGTATTTT. It yields the protein CASSEQGWGTDTQYF.

This clonotype has at least ten counts. The chain combines TRBV20-1 with TRBJ1-2, with D maybe TRBD1 (5 bases). V was trimmed by 5 bases and J by 4 bases, leaving 14 bases between them. There are 13 residues in the CDR3. Germline-derived CDR1 and CDR2 are DFQATT and SNEGSKA (reference sequence). CDR3 amino acids: CSARQGEGYGYTF. The CDR3 DNA reads TGCAGTGCTCGGCAGGGAGAGGGCTATGGCTACACCTTC.

The V call is TRBV5-1, the J call TRBJ2-1; D is possibly TRBD1 or TRBD2 (5 bases each). The CDR3 has 14 residues. V was clipped by 2 bases and J by 3 bases, with 9 bases between them. Germline V gene lookup returns CDR1 SGHRS and CDR2 YFSETQ. DNA of the CDR3: TGCGCCAGCAGCTTCGAGGGGCGCTACAATGAGCAGTTCTTC. Protein: CASSFEGRYNEQFF.

This clonotype occurred a few times. The chain couples TRBV2 to TRBJ2-7; a possible D gene is TRBD1 (6 bases). This CDR3 is 14 amino acids long. V was pared by 6 bases and J by 4 bases, with 16 bases between. Germline-derived CDR1 and CDR2 are SNHLY and FYNNEI. The CDR3: CASSWAAGDYEQYF. The CDR3 DNA reads as TGTGCCAGCAGCTGGGCGGCAGGGGATTACGAGCAGTACTTC.

This sequence joins TRBV10-3 and TRBJ2-5; D is undetermined. Germline CDR1 is ENHRY and CDR2 is SYGVKD. V gave up 4 bases and J gave up 2 bases, with 8 bases separating them. The CDR3 length is 13 residues. CDR3 in DNA: TGTGCCATCAGTGGGTACGGACAAGAGACCCAGTACTTC. Amino acids: CAISGYGQETQYF.

The gene calls are TRBV6-1 and TRBJ1-5; 8 bases map to TRBD1. The CDR3 runs 17 residues. Germline V gives CDR1 MNHNS, CDR2 SASEGT. The V and J ends lost 8 bases and 1 base, in that order; junction bases with no gene match: 13. The chain's CDR3 is CASAPLTGVWSNQPQHF. The CDR3 nucleotides read TGTGCCAGCGCCCCTTTGACAGGGGTTTGGAGCAATCAGCCCCAGCATTTT.

This chain connects TRBV3-1 to TRBJ2-7, with D possibly TRBD1 on 6 matching bases. The CDR3 runs 15 residues. Germline CDR1 LGHDT, CDR2 YNNKEL (reference sequence). V was shortened by 1 base and J by 4 bases, with 14 bases between the two germline ends. The CDR3 nucleotides read TGTGCCAGCAGCCAAGCGGGACATAGTAGGTACGAGCAGTACTTC. Residues: CASSQAGHSRYEQYF.

The table lists this clonotype with a few counts. CDR3 DNA sequence: TGTGCCACCAGGGTAAGAACGCCCTACGAGCAGTACTTC. It is translated as CATRVRTPYEQYF. The gene calls are TRBV24-1 and TRBJ2-7; no clear D. The CDR3 totals 13 residues. The germline V gene has CDR1 KGHDR and CDR2 SFDVKD. V lost 7 bases to trimming and J lost 2 bases, with 11 bases between them.

The chain combines TRBV7-9 with TRBJ1-5; possibly TRBD1 for D (6 bases). The germline V and J ends were trimmed by 5 bases and 0 bases, with 14 bases remaining between them. Germline values: CDR1 SEHNR, CDR2 FQNEAQ (reference sequence). CDR3 length equals 16 residues. The CDR3 protein is CASSLSGQYSNQPQHF. In DNA, the CDR3 is TGTGCCAGCAGCCTAAGCGGACAGTATAGCAATCAGCCCCAGCATTTT. The full variable domain, completed using reference TRBV7-9 and TRBJ1-5, is DTGVSQNPRHKITKRGQNVTFRCDPISEHNRLYWYRQTLGQGPEFLTYFQNEAQLEKSRLLSDRFSAERPKGSFSTLEIQRTEQGDSAMYLCASSLSGQYSNQPQHFGDGTRLSIL.

J is TRBJ2-1 and V is TRBV11-2; 14 bases are shared with TRBD2. The DNA end favors TRBJ2-7, so the J call may be wrong. Germline lookup yields CDR1 SGHAT and CDR2 FQNNGV. This CDR3 is 18 amino acids long. The CDR3 DNA follows: TGTGCCAGCAGCTCGGGACTAGCGGGAGATTTATCCTACAATGAGCAGTACTTC. Its translation: CASSSGLAGDLSYNEQYF.

This chain links TRBV20-1 with TRBJ2-1; the D gene is possibly TRBD1 (6 bases). V dropped 0 bases and J dropped 7 bases, with 16 bases sitting between them. Germline values: CDR1 DFQATT, CDR2 SNEGSKA (reference sequence). This CDR3 spans 15 amino acids. The CDR3 loop is CSAREYRVQVNEQFF. CDR3 DNA sequence: TGCAGTGCTAGAGAATACAGGGTCCAGGTAAATGAGCAGTTCTTC.

This chain's CDR3 is CSARVASVYEQYF. For the CDR3, the DNA is TGCAGTGCTAGAGTTGCTAGTGTCTACGAGCAGTACTTC. The rearrangement joins TRBV20-1 to TRBJ2-7; D ambiguous. CDR1 and CDR2 (germline): DFQATT, SNEGSKA (reference sequence). V lost 1 base, J lost 3 bases, and 10 bases lay in between. The CDR3 runs to 13 residues.

The rearrangement uses TRBV5-1 and TRBJ2-7; 9 nucleotides align to TRBD1. Looked up from germline, CDR1 is SGHRS and CDR2 is YFSETQ. The J segment lost 3 bases and the V segment lost 1 base, leaving 8 bases of the junction unmatched. The CDR3 contains 16 residues. The CDR3 region is CASSLFPDRGLYEQYF. The CDR3 coding sequence is TGCGCCAGCAGCTTGTTTCCGGACAGGGGACTCTACGAGCAGTACTTC.

V gene TRBV10-3 combines with J gene TRBJ2-7, with 12 bases identical to TRBD2. The length of the CDR3 is 15 residues. CDR1 is ENHRY and CDR2 is SYGVKD in the germline V gene. J lost 4 bases, V lost 4 bases, and 5 bases had no gene match. The CDR3 here is CAISGGLAGTYEQYF. Here the CDR3 DNA reads TGTGCCATCAGTGGCGGACTAGCGGGAACTTACGAGCAGTACTTC.

This clonotype was seen a single time. The genes are TRBV7-6 and TRBJ2-7; 9 bases map to TRBD1. V was clipped by 0 bases and J by 2 bases; unmatched bases: 2. Germline-derived CDR1 and CDR2 are SGHVS and FNYEAQ. This CDR3 is 15 amino acids long. CDR3 sequence reads: CASSLAGDRAYEQYF. The CDR3 coding sequence is TGTGCCAGCAGCTTAGCAGGGGACAGGGCCTACGAGCAGTACTTC.

This clonotype has at least ten counts. The chain employs TRBV5-1 and TRBJ2-3; the D is unclear. Germline CDR1 reads SGHRS; CDR2 reads YFSETQ. This CDR3 contains 14 residues. Trimming pared 3 bases from V and 6 bases from J, leaving 14 bases between. The CDR3 loop is CASSWGGVKDTQYF. The CDR3 nucleotides read TGCGCCAGCAGCTGGGGTGGGGTCAAGGATACGCAGTATTTT.

This clonotype was detected only a few times. The chain uses TRBV20-1 and TRBJ2-5; D is tentatively TRBD1 or TRBD2 (5 bases each). The last part of the DNA fits TRBJ2-7 better; the J call may be wrong. Germline V lookup: CDR1 DFQATT, CDR2 SNEGSKA (reference sequence). The CDR3 contains 13 residues. The CDR3 nucleotides read TGCAGTGCTAGTCGGTCTGGGGGTTCCGAGCAGTACTTC. Its protein is CSASRSGGSEQYF.

The chain is built from TRBV7-8 and TRBJ2-7, with TRBD1 matching over 8 bases. Germline V gives CDR1 SGHVS, CDR2 FQNEAQ. This CDR3 contains 15 residues. Trimming at V came to 1 base and at J to 3 bases, leaving 5 bases not matched to a gene. In nucleotides, the CDR3 is TGTGCCAGCAGCTTAGAGACAGGGGTGGGCTACGAGCAGTACTTC. As protein: CASSLETGVGYEQYF. Variable domain in full (rest from reference TRBV7-8 and TRBJ2-7): GAGVSQSPRYKVAKRGQDVALRCDPISGHVSLFWYQQALGQGPEFLTYFQNEAQLDKSGLPSDRFFAERPEGSVSTLKIQRTQQEDSAVYLCASSLETGVGYEQYFGPGTRLTVT.